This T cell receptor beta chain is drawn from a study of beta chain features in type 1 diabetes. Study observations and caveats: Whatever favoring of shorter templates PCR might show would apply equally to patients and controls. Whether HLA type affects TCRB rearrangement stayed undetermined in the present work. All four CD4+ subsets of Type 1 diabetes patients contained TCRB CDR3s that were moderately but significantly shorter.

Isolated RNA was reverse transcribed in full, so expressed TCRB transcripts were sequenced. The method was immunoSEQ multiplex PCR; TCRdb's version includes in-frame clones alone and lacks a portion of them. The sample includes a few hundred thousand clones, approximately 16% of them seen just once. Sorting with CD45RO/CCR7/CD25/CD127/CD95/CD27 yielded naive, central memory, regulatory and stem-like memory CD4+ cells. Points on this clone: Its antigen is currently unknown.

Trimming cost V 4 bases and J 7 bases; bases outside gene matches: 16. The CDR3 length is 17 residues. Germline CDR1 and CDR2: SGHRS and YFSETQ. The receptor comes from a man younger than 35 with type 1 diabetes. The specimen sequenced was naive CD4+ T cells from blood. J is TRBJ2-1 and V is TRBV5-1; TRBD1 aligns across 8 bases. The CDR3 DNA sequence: TGCGCCAGCAGCCTGGACCCCCGAGGACAGGGCGGTAATGAGCAGTTCTTC. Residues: CASSLDPRGQGGNEQFF.